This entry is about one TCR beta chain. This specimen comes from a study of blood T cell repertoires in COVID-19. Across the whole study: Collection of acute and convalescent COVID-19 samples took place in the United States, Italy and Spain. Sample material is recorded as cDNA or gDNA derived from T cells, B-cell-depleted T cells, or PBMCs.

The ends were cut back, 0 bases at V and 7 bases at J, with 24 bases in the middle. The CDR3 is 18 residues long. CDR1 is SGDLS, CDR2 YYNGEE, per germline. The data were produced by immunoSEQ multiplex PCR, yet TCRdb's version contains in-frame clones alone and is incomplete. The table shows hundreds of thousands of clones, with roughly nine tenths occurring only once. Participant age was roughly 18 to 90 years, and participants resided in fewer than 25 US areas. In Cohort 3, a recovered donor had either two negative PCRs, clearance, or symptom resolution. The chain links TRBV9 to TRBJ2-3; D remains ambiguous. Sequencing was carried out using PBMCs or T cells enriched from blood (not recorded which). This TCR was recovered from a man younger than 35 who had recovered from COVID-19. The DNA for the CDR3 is TGTGCCAGCAGCGTAGGACTCAGCTCCTTCTCCCCGTTGAATACGCAGTATTTT. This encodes CASSVGLSSFSPLNTQYF.